A selection of T cell receptor beta chains follows, all from one sample in a study of shared clonotypes between healthy human individuals. Some clones are missing from TCRdb's copy, which holds only in-frame ones; the method was immunoSEQ multiplex PCR. The sample consists of 1.6 million or so clones, more than 95% of them appearing once. The sequencing sample was made of naive CD4+ T cells sorted from blood. The receptors were gathered from a young man in good health. Both conserved end residues are trimmed from each CDR3. Expanded clones get a size class; other rows say once, few or many, or leave the size out.

clone size: .
V gene: TRBV10-3
CDR3 protein: AISESQGGDTQY

clone size: .
V gene: TRBV10-2
CDR3 protein: ASSVGADYGYT

clone size: .
V gene: TRBV4-1
CDR3 protein: ASTDRTGFNEKLF

clone size: .
V gene: TRBV5-1
CDR3 protein: ASGRENTEAF

clone size: few
V gene: TRBV29-1
CDR3 protein: SVGDINYEQY

clone size: .
V gene: TRBV29-1
CDR3 protein: SAGSTNTGELF

clone size: .
V gene: TRBV30
CDR3 protein: AWDTTGLGGEQY

clone size: once
V gene: TRBV5-6
CDR3 protein: ASNRRGSYEQY

clone size: .
V gene: TRBV4-1
CDR3 protein: ASSQDPGGQYNEQF

clone size: .
V gene: TRBV9
CDR3 protein: ASSVGGYQETQY

clone size: .
V gene: TRBV11-2
CDR3 protein: ASSRGYEQY

clone size: .
V gene: TRBV7-9
CDR3 protein: ASSPQALAGYGYT

clone size: .
V gene: TRBV7-3
CDR3 protein: ASSLVRASGSGETQY

clone size: .
V gene: TRBV4-1
CDR3 protein: ASSRERNSYEQY

clone size: .
V gene: TRBV29-1
CDR3 protein: SVATGTSSYNEQF

clone size: .
V gene: TRBV10-2
CDR3 protein: ASSESNPNRLAPFGNEQF

clone size: once
V gene: TRBV7-6
CDR3 protein: ASSLRQGAETQY

clone size: .
V gene: TRBV28
CDR3 protein: ASSLGQIQETQY

clone size: .
V gene: TRBV18
CDR3 protein: ASSPVGGTDTQY

clone size: once
V gene: TRBV9
CDR3 protein: ASSGGASSYNEQF

clone size: .
V gene: TRBV11-2
CDR3 protein: ASRLRPGGETQY

clone size: .
V gene: TRBV28
CDR3 protein: ASSPRKGLGGETQY

clone size: .
V gene: TRBV19
CDR3 protein: ASSDPGQGIYEQY

clone size: .
V gene: TRBV7-9
CDR3 protein: ASSPAPTGGYEQY

clone size: .
V gene: TRBV5-1
CDR3 protein: ASSHQGAPTNEKLF

clone size: .
V gene: TRBV5-1
CDR3 protein: ASSLGGSETQY

clone size: .
V gene: TRBV18
CDR3 protein: ASSPPFWERPSTDTQY

clone size: .
V gene: TRBV5-8
CDR3 protein: ASSAGLSSYNEQF

clone size: .
V gene: TRBV5-4
CDR3 protein: ASSEAGGPGNEQF

clone size: .
V gene: TRBV19
CDR3 protein: ASSRSGGSYNEQF

clone size: .
V gene: TRBV6-5
CDR3 protein: ASSSRTGLRNQPQH

clone size: .
V gene: TRBV7-9
CDR3 protein: ASSPGAPSGPPYEQY

clone size: .
V gene: TRBV29-1
CDR3 protein: SSRVGPMDTQY

clone size: once
V gene: TRBV18
CDR3 protein: ASSPNWGSETQY

clone size: .
V gene: TRBV9
CDR3 protein: ASSASGGVNEKLF

clone size: .
V gene: TRBV4-1
CDR3 protein: ASSQDPVALHRSQNTGELF